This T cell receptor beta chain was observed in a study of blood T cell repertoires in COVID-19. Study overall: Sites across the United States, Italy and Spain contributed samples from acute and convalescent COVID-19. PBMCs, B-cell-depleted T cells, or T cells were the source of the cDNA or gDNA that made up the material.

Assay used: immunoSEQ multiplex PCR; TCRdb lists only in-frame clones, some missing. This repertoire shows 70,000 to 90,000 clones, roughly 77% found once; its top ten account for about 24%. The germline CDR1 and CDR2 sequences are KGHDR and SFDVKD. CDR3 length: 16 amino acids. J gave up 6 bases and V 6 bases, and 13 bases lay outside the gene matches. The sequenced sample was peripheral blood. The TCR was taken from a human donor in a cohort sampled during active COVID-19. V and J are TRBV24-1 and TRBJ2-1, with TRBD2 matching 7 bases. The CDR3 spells CATSRGAGVKPNEQFF. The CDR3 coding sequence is TGTGCCACCAGTCGGGGCGCGGGGGTTAAGCCCAATGAGCAGTTCTTC.